Listed below are T cell receptor beta chains from one sample, sequenced in a study of cytomegalovirus exposure and HLA in healthy donors. Assay used: immunoSEQ multiplex PCR; TCRdb lists only in-frame clones, some missing. The sample records about 76,000 clones, about 95% being singletons. The specimen was PBMCs. These receptors were taken from a woman aged 18-29 years in good health and CMV-seropositive. The CDR3 runs from the conserved cysteine through the conserved F or W. Each record gives: D gene, V gene, clone size, J gene, CDR3 DNA, CDR3 protein. D genes are given only for firm matches. Size is omitted from some rows. Given values are once, few, many or a class for expanded clones.

>TRBD1|TRBV5-4|NA|TRBJ1-6
TGTGCCAGCAGCGCCAGGGGGACAGGGGGCGAGTCCCTCCACTTT
CASSARGTGGESLHF
>NA|TRBV4-2|NA|TRBJ1-6
TGTGCCAGCAGCCAAGATCAAGGGACTCTTAATTCACCCCTCCACTTT
CASSQDQGTLNSPLHF
>TRBD2|TRBV27|NA|TRBJ2-7
TGTGCCAGCAGTTTATCGACTAGCGGGAGATACGAGCAGTACTTC
CASSLSTSGRYEQYF
>TRBD1|TRBV9|NA|TRBJ2-3
TGTGCCAGCAGCGTGACAGGGGGCGCAGATACGCAGTATTTT
CASSVTGGADTQYF
>TRBD2|TRBV19|NA|TRBJ2-3
TGTGCCAGTAGGCCACTAGCGGGGGACACAGATACGCAGTATTTT
CASRPLAGDTDTQYF
>NA|TRBV7-9|NA|TRBJ2-3
TGTGCCAGCAGCTTAGGAGACAGCTACACAGATACGCAGTATTTT
CASSLGDSYTDTQYF
>TRBD2|TRBV5-8|once|TRBJ2-7
TGTGCCAGCAGCTCGGGACTAGCGGGAGTGAACTACGAGCAGTACTTC
CASSSGLAGVNYEQYF
>NA|TRBV5-6|once|TRBJ1-1
TGTGCCAGCACCCCCCTGGGGGCCGGGCCCAACACTGAAGCTTTCTTT
CASTPLGAGPNTEAFF
>NA|TRBV10-3|NA|TRBJ2-7
TGTGCCATCAGTGAGTCCTCTTGGACAGTCCCGACCTACGAGCAGTACTTC
CAISESSWTVPTYEQYF
>TRBD2|TRBV27|NA|TRBJ2-1
TGTGCCAGCAGTTCCTTACTAGCGGGAGAAGCTAGCTCCTACAATGAGCAGTTCTTC
CASSSLLAGEASSYNEQFF
>NA|TRBV5-4|once|TRBJ2-3
TGTGCCAGCAGCTCGTACCGGGGGACTGAAAGCACAGATACGCAGTATTTT
CASSSYRGTESTDTQYF
>NA|TRBV11-2|NA|TRBJ2-2
TGTGCCAGCAGCTTAGCAGCCGGGGAGCTGTTTTTT
CASSLAAGELFF
>NA|TRBV20-1|few|TRBJ1-5
TGCAGTGCTCAACAGGGTCAGCCCCAGCATTTT
CSAQQGQPQHF
>NA|TRBV5-4|once|TRBJ2-1
TGTGCCAGCAGCTCTCCTGCCGTCGGCAATGAGCAGTTCTTC
CASSSPAVGNEQFF
>TRBD1|TRBV29-1|NA|TRBJ1-4
TGCAGCGTTGCCCCGACAGGGGGTTCGGAAAAACTGTTTTTT
CSVAPTGGSEKLFF
>TRBD1|TRBV10-3|NA|TRBJ2-7
TGTGCCATCAGTGAGGGACAGGGCCACGAGCAGTACTTC
CAISEGQGHEQYF
>TRBD2|TRBV13|NA|TRBJ2-1
TGTGCCAGCAGCCCGCGGGTGGCGGGAGTAGGGAATGAGCAGTTCTTC
CASSPRVAGVGNEQFF
>TRBD1|TRBV27|NA|TRBJ2-7
TGTGCCAGCAAGGGGACAGGGACCTACGAGCAGTACTTC
CASKGTGTYEQYF
>NA|TRBV5-4|NA|TRBJ2-5
TGTGCCAGCAGCTTGGGCCCCCGTTACTACCAAGAGACCCAGTACTTC
CASSLGPRYYQETQYF
>TRBD1|TRBV7-8|NA|TRBJ2-5
TGTGCCAGCAGCTTAAAAAGGGACAGGGCACAAGAGACCCAGTACTTC
CASSLKRDRAQETQYF
>TRBD1|TRBV9|NA|TRBJ1-2
TGTGCCAGCAGCGAGGGGGGAAGGACAGGGGGAAAGGATGGCTACACCTTC
CASSEGGRTGGKDGYTF
>TRBD1|TRBV27|NA|TRBJ1-1
TGTGCCAGCAGTTTCACAGGGGGTTACACTGAAGCTTTCTTT
CASSFTGGYTEAFF
>NA|TRBV18|NA|TRBJ2-2
TGTGCCAGCTCACCACCGAACAGGCAGAACACCGGGGAGCTGTTTTTT
CASSPPNRQNTGELFF
>NA|TRBV10-2|NA|TRBJ2-3
TGCGCCAGCAGTGAGTCGAGGGGGAGGGCCGGTCCAGATACGCAGTATTTT
CASSESRGRAGPDTQYF
>TRBD1|TRBV11-2|NA|TRBJ1-1
TGTGCCAGCAGCTTAGACGGTAGGGACAGGGGCACTGAAGCTTTCTTT
CASSLDGRDRGTEAFF
>NA|TRBV27|NA|TRBJ2-7
TGTGCCAGCAGCCCCTCGGCCAGGGCCTACGAGCAGTACTTC
CASSPSARAYEQYF
>TRBD1|TRBV12-5|NA|TRBJ2-7
TGTGCTAGTGGTTTGGTATTGGGACAGGGGGCTTACGAGCAGTACTTC
CASGLVLGQGAYEQYF
>TRBD2|TRBV5-6|NA|TRBJ2-7
TGTGCCAGCAGCACGTCACTAGCGGGCTCCTCCTACGAGCAGTACTTC
CASSTSLAGSSYEQYF
>NA|TRBV9|once|TRBJ2-5
TGTGCCAGCAGCGTAGAAGGGGCGGAGACCCAGTACTTC
CASSVEGAETQYF
>NA|TRBV4-2|NA|TRBJ2-7
TGTGCCAGCAGCCAGGGCGGGCAGAGCACCTACGAGCAGTACTTC
CASSQGGQSTYEQYF
>NA|TRBV29-1|NA|TRBJ2-1
TGCAGCGTTGGGCTGTACAATGAGCAGTTCTTC
CSVGLYNEQFF
>TRBD1|TRBV30|NA|TRBJ1-4
TGTGCCTGGAACACGGGACAGTCTAATGAAAAACTGTTTTTT
CAWNTGQSNEKLFF
>TRBD2|TRBV6-1|NA|TRBJ2-5
TGTGCCAGCAGTGAACTAGCGGGACCTATCCAAGAGACCCAGTACTTC
CASSELAGPIQETQYF
>NA|TRBV7-3|NA|TRBJ1-2
TGTGCCAGCAGCTTAACTAGGGAGGATGGCTACACCTTC
CASSLTREDGYTF
>NA|TRBV7-9|NA|TRBJ2-3
TGTGCCAGCAGCTTGGAGGGGATGGATACGCAGTATTTT
CASSLEGMDTQYF
>NA|TRBV21-1|NA|TRBJ2-3
TGTGCCAGCAGCCTACGAGGCGAGCGGGGGAAAGATACGCAGTATTTT
CASSLRGERGKDTQYF
>NA|TRBV7-9|NA|TRBJ1-2
TGTGCCAGCAGCTTAGCGGTACAGGGTCCGGGCTACACCTTC
CASSLAVQGPGYTF
>TRBD2|TRBV10-2|NA|TRBJ2-3
TGCGCCAGCAGTGAAGGAACTAGCGGGAGTTTCACAGATACGCAGTATTTT
CASSEGTSGSFTDTQYF
>TRBD2|TRBV7-2|few|TRBJ2-2
TGTGCCAGCAGCTTAGCCGGCGGGAGGAACGCCGGGGAGCTGTTTTTT
CASSLAGGRNAGELFF
>NA|TRBV19|NA|TRBJ1-6
TGTGCCAGTAGTATAGAGTTACGGAATTCACCCCTCCACTTT
CASSIELRNSPLHF
>NA|TRBV30|NA|TRBJ2-1
TGTGCCTGGAGTTGGGACACCGGATCCTACAATGAGCAGTTCTTC
CAWSWDTGSYNEQFF
>NA|TRBV7-6|NA|TRBJ2-1
TGTGCCAGCAGCTTATGGGGGAGGTGGAATGAGCAGTTCTTC
CASSLWGRWNEQFF
>TRBD2|TRBV4-1|NA|TRBJ2-3
TGCGCCAGCAGCCAAGATGGGGGGGGACGCACAGATACGCAGTATTTT
CASSQDGGGRTDTQYF
>NA|TRBV21-1|NA|TRBJ2-7
TGTGCCAGCAGCTCCGGACAGGGATCCTACGAGCAGTACTTC
CASSSGQGSYEQYF
>NA|TRBV14|NA|TRBJ2-5
TGTGCCAGCAGCCAAGGGGGGCTGTTAGCCCAGTACTTC
CASSQGGLLAQYF
>TRBD1|TRBV7-9|NA|TRBJ1-1
TGTGCCAGCAGCTCGCGGGACAGGGTTCCTGAAGCTTTCTTT
CASSSRDRVPEAFF
>TRBD1|TRBV5-1|once|TRBJ2-7
TGCGCCAGCAGCGTAGACAGGGTACACGAGCAGTACTTC
CASSVDRVHEQYF
>TRBD1|TRBV15|NA|TRBJ1-5
TGTGCCACCAGCAGGGACAGGGGAAATCAGCCCCAGCATTTT
CATSRDRGNQPQHF